These 17 T cell receptor beta chains came from one sample sequenced in a study of CD8 T cells in Susac syndrome. Random-hexamer reverse transcription was applied to about 0.45 to 1 ug RNA. Each CDR3 protein gets one entry after TCRdb re-called the immunoSEQ multiplex PCR reads with MiXCR. Among under 300,000 distinct CDR3 sequences listed, 90% to 96% were seen once. The sample taken for sequencing was CD4+ T cells from PBMCs. The receptors originated from a human donor with Susac syndrome.

CDR3 region: CSAIPVTDTQYF. The CDR3 DNA follows: TGCAGTGCTATCCCCGTAACAGATACGCAGTATTTT. The chain joins TRBV20-1 to TRBJ2-3, with D uncertain. V gave up 4 bases and J gave up 3 bases, with 8 bases separating them. The germline gives CDR1 DFQATT, CDR2 SNEGSKA (reference sequence). There are 12 residues in the CDR3.

J is TRBJ2-6 and V is TRBV30; D possibly corresponds to TRBD1 (6 bases). CDR3 length equals 15 residues. V lost 3 bases and J lost 0, with 9 bases in between. Germline V gene lookup returns CDR1 GTSNPN and CDR2 SVGIG (reference sequence). The CDR3 DNA sequence: TGTGCCTGGAGAGGGGGAACCTCTGGGGCCAACGTCCTGACTTTC. It specifies CAWRGGTSGANVLTF.

The gene calls are TRBV5-1 and TRBJ2-7, with D perhaps TRBD1 (5 bases). Looked up from germline, CDR1 is SGHRS and CDR2 is YFSETQ. Trimming pared 0 bases from V and 3 bases from J, leaving 7 bases between. This CDR3 is 13 amino acids long. The CDR3 reads CASSLEDNYEQYF. The CDR3 DNA sequence: TGCGCCAGCAGCTTGGAGGACAACTACGAGCAGTACTTC.

This sequence joins TRBV4-2 and TRBJ2-3; D is possibly TRBD2 (7 bases). Trimming removed 3 bases from V and 5 bases from J, with 21 bases in between. The CDR3 totals 17 residues. Germline CDR1 and CDR2: LGHNA and YNFKEQ. The CDR3 loop reads CASSQALGAGAGDTQYF. CDR3 coding DNA: TGTGCCAGCAGCCAGGCGCTGGGGGCGGGAGCGGGAGATACGCAGTATTTT.

The chain joins TRBV29-1 to TRBJ2-7; no clear D gene. In germline, CDR1 is SQVTM, CDR2 ANQGSEA. Trimming pared 5 bases from V and 5 bases from J, leaving 13 bases between. This CDR3 region has 12 residues. CDR3 sequence reads: CSVSLISDEQYF. The CDR3 DNA follows: TGCAGCGTTTCGCTTATATCGGACGAGCAGTACTTC.

This sequence joins TRBV20-1 and TRBJ2-1, with 7 bases matching TRBD2. CDR1 is DFQATT, CDR2 SNEGSKA, per germline (reference sequence). The CDR3 sequence is 15 residues long. With V trimmed by 2 bases and J by 7 bases, 11 bases remained unmatched. Here the CDR3 reads CSARPPLAEGNEQFF. The DNA of the CDR3 is TGCAGTGCTAGACCTCCTCTAGCGGAGGGGAATGAGCAGTTCTTC.

This chain uses TRBV5-1 with TRBJ2-1; D uncertain. CDR1 and CDR2 (germline): SGHRS, YFSETQ. V was pared by 4 bases and J by 9 bases, with 14 bases between. The CDR3 is made up of 13 amino acids. DNA for the CDR3: TGCGCCAGCAGCCTCCAACCCGCCGGTGAGCAGTTCTTC. Residues: CASSLQPAGEQFF. Together with reference TRBV5-1 and TRBJ2-1, the CDR3 gives the full variable domain: KAGVTQTPRYLIKTRGQQVTLSCSPISGHRSVSWYQQTPGQGLQFLFEYFSETQRNKGNFPGRFSGRQFSNSRSEMNVSTLELGDSALYLCASSLQPAGEQFFGPGTRLTVL.

The chain combines TRBV13 with TRBJ2-7, with TRBD2 identical over 7 bases. V shed 5 bases, J shed 2 bases, and the junction held 15 bases outside the gene matches. Germline V gene data show CDR1 as PRHDT and CDR2 as FYEKMQ (reference sequence). The CDR3 is 17 residues long. The CDR3 spells CASSPAGLVQKPYEQYF. In nucleotides, the CDR3 is TGTGCCAGCAGCCCCGCCGGACTAGTCCAGAAGCCCTACGAGCAGTACTTC.

The chain has TRBV2 and TRBJ1-4; D uncertain. The CDR3 has 11 residues. Germline CDR1 and CDR2: SNHLY and FYNNEI. The V end was cut by 8 bases, the J end by 6 bases, with 7 bases between. CDR3 protein: CASLTDEKLFF. In DNA, the CDR3 is TGTGCCAGCTTGACTGATGAAAAACTGTTTTTT.

The V and J genes are TRBV11-2 and TRBJ2-7; D possibly corresponds to TRBD2 (5 bases). V was cut by 6 bases and J by 0 bases, with 12 bases left in between. Germline V CDR1 and CDR2: SGHAT, FQNNGV. There are 14 residues in the CDR3. The CDR3 DNA reads TGTGCCAGCAGGGACTCCTTCAACTCCTACGAGCAGTACTTC. Its protein is CASRDSFNSYEQYF.

The J gene is TRBJ2-3, the V gene TRBV30, with D tentatively TRBD1 (6 bases). Trimming removed 0 bases at V and 0 bases at J, with 13 bases between. Germline CDR1 GTSNPN, CDR2 SVGIG (reference sequence). This CDR3 comprises 16 residues. The CDR3 reads CAWSVLGAGSTDTQYF. CDR3 DNA sequence: TGTGCCTGGAGTGTCCTGGGGGCGGGCAGCACAGATACGCAGTATTTT.

The V and J genes are TRBV15 and TRBJ2-7; D not resolved. From germline, CDR1 is LNHNV and CDR2 YYDKDF (reference sequence). V was clipped by 5 bases and J by 3 bases, with 14 bases between them. This CDR3 comprises 14 residues. CDR3 in amino acids: CATSRVLGHYEQYF. The CDR3, as DNA: TGTGCCACCAGCCGGGTTCTAGGGCACTACGAGCAGTACTTC.

J is TRBJ2-7 and V is TRBV12-3 or TRBV12-4, with a possible D match to TRBD2 (6 bases). With 6 bases removed from V and 3 bases from J, the gap between germline ends came to 15 bases. The CDR3 is 14 amino acids. The CDR3, as DNA: TGTGCCAGCAGGCGGGACGGACCTTTCTACGAGCAGTACTTC. This translates into CASRRDGPFYEQYF.

The chain joins TRBV5-5 to TRBJ2-3, with D hard to call. V was shortened by 0 bases and J by 6 bases, with 11 bases between the two germline ends. In germline, CDR1 is SGHKS, CDR2 YYEKEE (reference sequence). The CDR3 runs 14 residues. The chain's CDR3 is CASSLGGVRDTQYF. In DNA form, the CDR3 reads TGTGCCAGCAGCTTGGGAGGAGTACGGGATACGCAGTATTTT.

The V gene is TRBV18, the J gene TRBJ2-5, with D perhaps TRBD2 (5 bases). The CDR3 spans 14 residues. The ends were cut back, 6 bases at V and 2 bases at J, with 13 bases in the middle. The germline V gene encodes CDR1 KGHSH and CDR2 LQKENI. CDR3 sequence: CASSIRREQETQYF. The CDR3 DNA reads TGTGCCAGCTCCATCCGCCGGGAACAAGAGACCCAGTACTTC.

V gene TRBV20-1 combines with J gene TRBJ1-1; no clear D gene. Germline V lookup: CDR1 DFQATT, CDR2 SNEGSKA (reference sequence). The CDR3 sequence is 14 residues long. V was shortened by 1 base and J by 0 bases, with 9 bases between the two germline ends. The CDR3 nucleotides read TGCAGTGCTAGAGGACAACCGGTGAACACTGAAGCTTTCTTT. It codes for CSARGQPVNTEAFF.

The V gene is TRBV20-1, the J gene TRBJ2-7; no clear D gene. V lost 3 bases, J lost 3 bases, and 15 bases lay in between. This CDR3 contains 14 residues. Germline CDR1 reads DFQATT; CDR2 reads SNEGSKA (reference sequence). CDR3 residues: CSASVRTAGYEQYF. The CDR3 DNA follows: TGCAGTGCTAGTGTGCGGACGGCCGGCTACGAGCAGTACTTC.